Sequencing of this T cell receptor (beta chain) was carried out in a study of blood T cell repertoires in COVID-19. Study summary: Whether acute or convalescent, the COVID-19 samples came from the United States, Italy and Spain.

TCRdb's table, derived via immunoSEQ multiplex PCR, lists solely in-frame clones and lacks some. Of some 300,000 clones detected, around nine tenths appear once; the ten largest clones hold less than 4%. Participant ages covered roughly 18 to 89 years across some 25 US areas. Germline CDR1 is MGHDK and CDR2 is SYGVNS. V was clipped by 5 bases and J by 2 bases; unmatched bases: 8. There are 15 residues in the CDR3. The material sequenced was PBMCs or T cells enriched from blood (not recorded which). The genes are TRBV25-1 and TRBJ2-7; TRBD1 aligns across 8 bases. The sequence came from a woman in her twenties or thirties who had been exposed to COVID-19. The CDR3 DNA is TGTGCCAGCAGTTTGTATGGGACAGGCACCTACGAGCAGTACTTC. Protein product: CASSLYGTGTYEQYF.